Following are 10 T cell receptor beta chains from one sample sequenced in a study of blood T cell repertoires in COVID-19. Produced via immunoSEQ multiplex PCR; TCRdb's table is partial and in-frame only. The table includes approximately 140,000 clones, around 84% detected once. The sample consisted of PBMCs or T cells enriched from blood (not recorded which). The source of these receptors is a man aged 40-50 years with acute COVID-19.

The table lists this clone with a few counts. The J gene is TRBJ1-6, the V gene TRBV12-5; perhaps TRBD1 as D (5 bases). The germline V and J ends were trimmed by 1 base and 7 bases, with 8 bases remaining between them. The CDR3 runs to 14 residues. Per germline, CDR1 LGHNT and CDR2 FRNRAP. CDR3 in amino acids: CASGLGRQNSPLHF. DNA for the CDR3: TGTGCTAGTGGTTTGGGGCGACAGAATTCACCCCTCCACTTT.

The table lists this clone with a few counts. V and J are TRBV5-5 and TRBJ2-3; possibly TRBD2 for D (6 bases). Trimming left V 4 bases short and J 8 bases short, with 14 bases between. The CDR3 is 13 amino acids. Per germline, CDR1 SGHKS and CDR2 YYEKEE (reference sequence). This CDR3 reads CASSVAVQGTQYF. CDR3 nucleotides: TGTGCCAGCAGCGTAGCGGTTCAGGGTACGCAGTATTTT.

The DNA for the CDR3 is TGTGCCAGCAGCTTTTCCTCCGGCAGGAGGAATCAGCCCCAGCATTTT. This encodes CASSFSSGRRNQPQHF. The rearrangement joins TRBV7-8 to TRBJ1-5; D call uncertain. V was shortened by 3 bases and J by 4 bases, with 16 bases between the two germline ends. The CDR3 covers 16 residues. Germline V gives CDR1 SGHVS, CDR2 FQNEAQ.

The chain recombines TRBV2 with TRBJ1-2; 9 positions match TRBD1. There are 14 residues in the CDR3. J was trimmed by 1 base and V by 10 bases; bases with no gene match: 7. In germline, CDR1 is SNHLY, CDR2 FYNNEI. CDR3 in amino acids: CAIQRTGVNYGYTF. The DNA of the CDR3 is TGTGCCATCCAGCGGACAGGGGTTAACTATGGCTACACCTTC.

The V gene is TRBV24-1, the J gene TRBJ2-2; no clear D gene. The V end lost 12 bases, the J end lost 0 bases, and 10 bases lay between the germline ends. The CDR3 totals 13 residues. Per germline, CDR1 KGHDR and CDR2 SFDVKD. This CDR3 is CAPPGTNTGELFF. In DNA form, the CDR3 reads TGTGCCCCACCAGGAACGAACACCGGGGAGCTGTTTTTT.

V gene TRBV3-1 (or the pseudogene TRBV3-2) combines with J gene TRBJ1-2; 9 bases are shared with TRBD1. The V segment lost 6 bases and the J segment 6 bases; nucleotides outside the gene matches: 2. The germline V gene encodes CDR1 LGHDT and CDR2 YNNKEL (reference sequence). The CDR3 spans 12 residues. CDR3 sequence: CASSDRGDGYTF. In nucleotides, the CDR3 is TGTGCCAGCAGTGACAGGGGGGATGGCTACACCTTC.

This clone is a singleton in its sample. This chain uses TRBV5-5 with TRBJ1-4; D is possibly TRBD1 (5 bases). V lost 2 bases, J lost 1 base, and 12 bases lay in between. Germline lookup yields CDR1 SGHKS and CDR2 YYEKEE (reference sequence). The CDR3 runs 16 residues. The CDR3 region has the DNA TGTGCCAGCAGCTTCGACAGTTGGGAAACTAATGAAAAACTGTTTTTT. Translation: CASSFDSWETNEKLFF. Combining the CDR3 with reference TRBV5-5 and TRBJ1-4 gives the whole variable domain DAGVTQSPTHLIKTRGQQVTLRCSPISGHKSVSWYQQVLGQGPQFIFQYYEKEERGRGNFPDRFSARQFPNYSSELNVNALLLGDSALYLCASSFDSWETNEKLFFGSGTQLSVL.

This rearrangement joins TRBV28 to TRBJ2-1; TRBD2 matches 8 bases. V was clipped by 6 bases and J by 6 bases; unmatched bases: 10. Germline values: CDR1 MDHEN, CDR2 SYDVKM. This CDR3 is built from 15 residues. The chain's CDR3 is CASSPGGAGFNEQFF. Written as DNA, the CDR3 is TGTGCCAGCAGCCCCGGGGGGGCGGGGTTCAATGAGCAGTTCTTC.

The J gene is TRBJ1-1, the V gene TRBV27; 9 nucleotides line up with TRBD1. Germline V gene lookup returns CDR1 MNHEY and CDR2 SMNVEV (reference sequence). CDR3 length equals 12 residues. V lost 5 bases to trimming and J lost 11 bases; unmatched junction nucleotides: 6. The CDR3 region is CASSAGQGGAFF. As DNA, the CDR3 is TGTGCCAGCAGTGCGGGACAGGGTGGGGCTTTCTTT.

The V gene is TRBV6-5, the J gene TRBJ2-7; tentative D call: TRBD2 (6 bases). This CDR3 spans 15 amino acids. The germline V gene has CDR1 MNHEY and CDR2 SVGAGI. Trimming removed 8 bases from V and 1 base from J, with 18 bases in between. The CDR3 loop is CASLFGGTNSYEQYF. In DNA, the CDR3 is TGTGCCAGCCTCTTCGGCGGGACGAATTCCTACGAGCAGTACTTC.